This TCR beta chain came from a study of T-cell memory formation after mild COVID-19. TCR alpha and TCR beta cDNA libraries carrying sample barcodes and UMIs were produced by 5'RACE using constant-segment primers. Each CDR3 protein is one row after TCRdb ran MiXCR on the 5' RACE reads. The table has 250,000 to 350,000 distinct CDR3 sequences, 15% to 20% seen once. Overall study results and limits: Later expanders leaned CD4+, whereas clones that contracted between day 15 and 85 were balanced CD4/CD8. CD8+ contracting clones occupied EMRA, while CD4+ ones occupied mainly CM and EM.

There are a few counts of this clonotype. Its antigen is not known. The sample consisted of PBMCs or a T cell subset sorted from them (not recorded which). This receptor was identified in a man aged 18-30 years who had mild COVID-19 (a few samples of this study predate the infection). Cell type and time point are not known.

CDR3 in amino acids: CASSQGDEGTDTQYF. Written as DNA, the CDR3 is TGTGCCAGCAGCCAAGGCGATGAGGGCACAGATACGCAGTATTTT. This chain links TRBV4-2 with TRBJ2-3; D gene unclear. This CDR3 spans 15 amino acids. Trimming took off 1 base at V and 1 base at J, with 9 bases between the two ends. CDR1 is LGHNA, CDR2 YNFKEQ, per germline.